This T cell receptor beta chain was captured in a study of blood T cell repertoires in COVID-19. Across the study: T cells, B-cell-depleted T cells, or PBMCs provided the cDNA or gDNA that served as material.

The CDR3 extends over 12 amino acids. CDR1 LGHNA and CDR2 YNFKEQ come from the germline V gene. Original processing methods: Estimation of nucleated cell counts was performed using reference gene primer amplification. The assay was immunoSEQ multiplex PCR, and TCRdb's table has in-frame clones only and misses some. Clone size and V and J calls were adopted from that table, with D and trimming inferred from the DNA. The top ten clones hold 7.5% to 9.5% of a sample with around 100,000 clones, about 88% of them seen once. This clone was picked up one time. A read error may account for a junction end that differs from germline.

The sample taken for sequencing was peripheral blood. The chain combines TRBV4-2 with TRBJ1-1, with D unresolved. The clonotype originates from a woman between 70 and 85 years old who had recovered from COVID-19. The CDR3 DNA follows: TGTGCCAGCAGCCGGGAGGGTGCTGAGGCTTTCTTT. Translating gives CASSREGAEAFF.